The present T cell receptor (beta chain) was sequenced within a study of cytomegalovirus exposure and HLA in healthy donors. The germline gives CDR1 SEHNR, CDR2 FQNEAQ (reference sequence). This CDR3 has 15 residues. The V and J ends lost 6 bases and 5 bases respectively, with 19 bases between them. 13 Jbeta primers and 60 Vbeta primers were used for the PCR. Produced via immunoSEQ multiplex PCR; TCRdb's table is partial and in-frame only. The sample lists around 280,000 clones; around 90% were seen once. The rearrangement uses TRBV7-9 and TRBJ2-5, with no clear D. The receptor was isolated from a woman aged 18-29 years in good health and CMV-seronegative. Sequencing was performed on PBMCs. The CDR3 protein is CASSLTGFPEETQYF. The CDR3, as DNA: TGTGCCAGCAGTCTAACGGGTTTTCCGGAGGAGACCCAGTACTTC.